This TCR beta chain was sequenced in a study of cytomegalovirus exposure and HLA in healthy donors. Study background: Early released data had 65 million to 100 million unique TCRs, all coming from HLA-typed donors.

V shed 5 bases and J shed 4 bases, with 15 bases lying between them. CDR1 and CDR2 (germline): SGHTA, FQGNSA. There are 15 residues in the CDR3. Primers for the PCR totalled 60 Vbeta and 13 Jbeta. Sequencing was performed with immunoSEQ multiplex PCR; in TCRdb, only in-frame clones are kept and a portion is missing. The profile shows 75,000 to 85,000 clones, 80% of them singletons. The rearrangement links TRBV7-2 to TRBJ1-3, with a weak D call TRBD1 (6 bases). Sequenced sample: PBMCs. The sequence was collected from a male donor in good health and CMV-seronegative. CDR3 residues: CASSTRGGSGNTIYF. CDR3 nucleotide sequence: TGTGCCAGCAGCACCAGAGGGGGATCAGGAAACACCATATATTTT.